Listed below are T cell receptor beta chains from one sample, sequenced in a study of cytomegalovirus exposure and HLA in healthy donors. This table comes from immunoSEQ multiplex PCR, and its TCRdb copy is limited to in-frame clones, with some not included. The sample includes around 71,000 clones, approximately 94% of them seen just once. Sample: PBMCs. All receptors derive from a man between 18 and 35 years old in good health and CMV-seropositive. Both conserved end residues are part of each CDR3. The order of the fields is J gene, V gene, clone size, CDR3 length, D gene, CDR3 protein, CDR3 DNA. A D gene is named only where the DNA matches it firmly. Some rows have no size entry. The others give once, few or many, or a class for an expanded clone.

>TRBJ2-1|TRBV10-2|-|12|TRBD2
CASSPGGSEQFF
TGCGCCAGCAGTCCGGGGGGGTCGGAGCAGTTCTTC
>TRBJ2-1|TRBV25-1|-|13|TRBD1
CASKGQVYNEQFF
TGTGCCAGCAAAGGACAGGTTTACAATGAGCAGTTCTTC
>TRBJ2-5|TRBV10-3|-|14|TRBD1
CAISVGQAQETQYF
TGTGCCATCAGTGTGGGACAGGCGCAAGAGACCCAGTACTTC
>TRBJ2-2|TRBV9|-|16|TRBD1
CASSVDRGRNTGELFF
TGTGCCAGCAGCGTTGACAGGGGGAGGAACACCGGGGAGCTGTTTTTT
>TRBJ2-7|TRBV5-5|-|13|-
CASSFQESYEQYF
TGTGCCAGCAGCTTCCAGGAATCCTACGAGCAGTACTTC
>TRBJ1-6|TRBV5-1|-|16|-
CASSLEWTALNSPLHF
TGCGCCAGCAGCTTGGAATGGACAGCTCTAAATTCACCCCTCCACTTT
>TRBJ2-1|TRBV5-4|-|14|-
CASSRQEPYNEQFF
TGTGCCAGCAGCCGGCAGGAACCCTACAATGAGCAGTTCTTC
>TRBJ2-7|TRBV28|-|12|-
CASRHHPYEQYF
TGTGCCAGCAGACACCACCCTTACGAGCAGTACTTC
>TRBJ2-2|TRBV7-2|-|17|TRBD2
CASSSRTSGVHTGELFF
TGTGCCAGCAGCTCCCGGACTAGCGGGGTGCACACCGGGGAGCTGTTTTTT
>TRBJ1-6|TRBV6-1|-|14|-
CASSEVGDSSPLHF
TGTGCCAGCAGTGAAGTAGGTGACAGTTCACCCCTCCACTTT
>TRBJ2-5|TRBV9|-|19|TRBD2
CASSPHGTSGRASQETQYF
TGTGCCAGCAGCCCACACGGGACTAGCGGGAGGGCATCTCAAGAGACCCAGTACTTC
>TRBJ1-4|TRBV7-6|-|15|-
CASSLAHSFNEKLFF
TGTGCCAGCAGCTTAGCGCACAGCTTTAATGAAAAACTGTTTTTT
>TRBJ2-7|TRBV5-5|-|12|-
CASSYRVYEQYF
TGTGCCAGCAGCTACAGGGTATACGAGCAGTACTTC
>TRBJ2-1|TRBV7-2|once|15|TRBD2
CASRVRREGRDEQFF
TGTGCCAGCAGAGTAAGGCGGGAGGGCCGCGATGAGCAGTTCTTC
>TRBJ1-1|TRBV5-1|once|16|-
CASSLGVLRVNTEAFF
TGCGCCAGCAGCTTGGGGGTACTGAGGGTGAACACTGAAGCTTTCTTT
>TRBJ2-2|TRBV18|-|14|TRBD2
CASATSLNTGELFF
TGTGCCAGCGCGACTAGCCTGAACACCGGGGAGCTGTTTTTT
>TRBJ2-5|TRBV10-3|-|13|TRBD1
CAISNRGTETQYF
TGTGCCATCAGTAACAGGGGGACGGAGACCCAGTACTTC
>TRBJ2-5|TRBV19|-|16|TRBD2
CASSIRGAGVGETQYF
TGTGCCAGTAGTATAAGGGGAGCGGGAGTTGGTGAGACCCAGTACTTC
>TRBJ2-7|TRBV4-1|-|15|TRBD2
CASSQEAGDFYEQYF
TGCGCCAGCAGCCAAGAAGCGGGGGATTTCTACGAGCAGTACTTC
>TRBJ2-5|TRBV19|-|15|-
CASSSQDRYQETQYF
TGTGCCAGTAGTAGCCAGGACAGATACCAAGAGACCCAGTACTTC
>TRBJ2-2|TRBV4-1|-|15|-
CASSQPLESTGELFF
TGCGCCAGCAGCCAGCCCCTAGAGTCCACCGGGGAGCTGTTTTTT
>TRBJ2-7|TRBV7-9|-|13|TRBD1
CASSGQQGHEQYF
TGTGCCAGCAGCGGACAACAGGGGCACGAGCAGTACTTC
>TRBJ1-3|TRBV19|-|13|TRBD1
CASRGTAESTIYF
TGTGCCAGTAGAGGGACAGCTGAATCCACCATATATTTT
>TRBJ2-1|TRBV6-1|-|17|TRBD2
CASSEIWGLAGWSEQFF
TGTGCCAGCAGTGAAATTTGGGGACTAGCGGGATGGAGTGAGCAGTTCTTC
>TRBJ2-3|TRBV2|-|15|TRBD2
CASTGLAGAKDTQYF
TGTGCCAGCACTGGACTAGCGGGAGCAAAAGATACGCAGTATTTT
>TRBJ2-3|TRBV7-3|-|15|TRBD2
CASSLTAGFTDTQYF
TGTGCCAGCAGCTTAACAGCGGGGTTCACAGATACGCAGTATTTT
>TRBJ2-7|TRBV5-1|-|16|TRBD1
CASSSTAGTGGNEQYF
TGCGCCAGCAGCTCGACAGCCGGGACAGGGGGAAACGAGCAGTACTTC
>TRBJ2-7|TRBV7-9|-|14|-
CASSPAGRPYEQYF
TGTGCCAGCAGCCCAGCTGGCAGGCCCTACGAGCAGTACTTC
>TRBJ1-5|TRBV7-9|-|16|-
CASSPLTGLSNQPQHF
TGTGCCAGCAGCCCTCTGACAGGACTTAGCAATCAGCCCCAGCATTTT
>TRBJ1-2|TRBV7-9|-|13|TRBD1
CASSPDRAKGYTF
TGTGCCAGCAGCCCGGACAGGGCTAAGGGCTACACCTTC
>TRBJ2-3|TRBV2|once|16|-
CASTLRRSTSTDTQYF
TGTGCCAGCACCCTGCGGAGGAGCACTAGCACAGATACGCAGTATTTT
>TRBJ2-5|TRBV9|-|15|TRBD2
CASSFQGREGETQYF
TGTGCCAGCAGCTTCCAGGGTAGGGAGGGAGAGACCCAGTACTTC
>TRBJ2-1|TRBV5-1|-|15|TRBD1
CASSLPGGSYNEQFF
TGCGCCAGCAGCTTGCCAGGGGGAAGTTACAATGAGCAGTTCTTC
>TRBJ2-4|TRBV30|-|15|-
CAFAAGQVSKNIQYF
TGTGCCTTCGCCGCGGGGCAGGTATCCAAAAACATTCAGTACTTC
>TRBJ2-7|TRBV11-2|-|14|-
CASSLQGFSYEQYF
TGTGCCAGCAGCTTACAGGGATTTAGCTACGAGCAGTACTTC
>TRBJ2-2|TRBV10-1|-|17|TRBD1
CASSERGQGKNTGELFF
TGCGCCAGCAGTGAGCGCGGACAGGGCAAGAACACCGGGGAGCTGTTTTTT
>TRBJ2-7|TRBV28|-|14|TRBD1
CASSPPTGAYEQYF
TGTGCCAGCAGTCCCCCGACAGGGGCCTACGAGCAGTACTTC
>TRBJ2-1|TRBV10-2|-|15|TRBD2
CASSVPAGGYGEQFF
TGCGCCAGCAGTGTTCCAGCGGGGGGGTATGGTGAGCAGTTCTTC
>TRBJ2-3|TRBV5-1|-|14|TRBD1
CASSKGTVTDTQYF
TGCGCCAGCAGCAAGGGGACAGTCACAGATACGCAGTATTTT
>TRBJ2-1|TRBV4-2|-|20|TRBD2
CASSQWLAQSRGGSYNEQFF
TGTGCCAGCAGCCAATGGCTGGCTCAGTCGCGGGGGGGCTCCTACAATGAGCAGTTCTTC
>TRBJ2-7|TRBV7-8|-|15|-
CASSSQTGGPYEQYF
TGTGCCAGCAGTTCTCAAACCGGGGGGCCCTACGAGCAGTACTTC
>TRBJ2-3|TRBV7-3|-|15|TRBD2
CASSFSGYHTDTQYF
TGTGCCAGCAGCTTTAGCGGGTACCACACAGATACGCAGTATTTT
>TRBJ2-5|TRBV5-1|-|18|TRBD2
CASRPDGLAGGFAETQYF
TGCGCCAGCAGACCAGACGGACTAGCGGGAGGGTTCGCAGAGACCCAGTACTTC
>TRBJ2-2|TRBV6-1|-|14|-
CASSDRVLTGELFF
TGTGCCAGCAGTGATAGAGTTTTGACCGGGGAGCTGTTTTTT
>TRBJ2-1|TRBV15|-|16|-
CATSISAGSAHNEQFF
TGTGCCACCAGCATATCGGCGGGATCCGCGCACAATGAGCAGTTCTTC
>TRBJ1-5|TRBV6-5|once|15|-
CASRVTGHSNQPQHF
TGTGCCAGCAGGGTTACAGGGCATAGCAATCAGCCCCAGCATTTT
>TRBJ2-7|TRBV7-8|-|13|TRBD2
CASSLTTSREQYF
TGTGCCAGCAGCTTAACGACTAGCCGCGAGCAGTACTTC
>TRBJ2-6|TRBV4-2|-|16|-
CASSQVWGAGANVLTF
TGTGCCAGCAGCCAAGTGTGGGGGGCTGGGGCCAACGTCCTGACTTTC
>TRBJ2-1|TRBV7-2|-|15|-
CASSPQEDSYNEQFF
TGTGCCAGCAGCCCCCAGGAGGACTCCTACAATGAGCAGTTCTTC
>TRBJ2-5|TRBV18|-|15|-
CASSPVTPAGETQYF
TGTGCCAGCTCACCTGTTACGCCGGCGGGTGAGACCCAGTACTTC
>TRBJ1-5|TRBV7-2|-|16|TRBD1
CASRGGPQGGNQPQHF
TGTGCCAGCAGAGGGGGCCCCCAGGGGGGAAATCAGCCCCAGCATTTT
>TRBJ2-7|TRBV7-9|-|15|TRBD2
CASSLWRGSWNEQYF
TGTGCCAGCAGCTTATGGCGGGGGAGTTGGAACGAGCAGTACTTC